This TCR beta chain comes out of a study of technical replicates of blood from a few donors. V dropped 8 bases and J dropped 0 bases, with 7 bases sitting between them. The CDR3 length is 11 residues. Germline V gene sequence: CDR1 GTSNPN, CDR2 SVGIG (reference sequence). Sequencing used immunoSEQ multiplex PCR; TCRdb keeps in-frame clones, though not all of them. Of about 83,000 clones listed, just over 95% are singletons. The TCR originated in a human donor in good health. The chain recombines TRBV30 with TRBJ1-2; tentative D call: TRBD1 (5 bases). Sequencing used T cells isolated from PBMCs. The CDR3 loop is CAGGANYGYTF. CDR3 bases: TGTGCCGGGGGGGCTAACTATGGCTACACCTTC.